Included here is one T cell receptor beta chain sequence, with context. These data belong to a study of blood T cells in healthy people across ages. V dropped 7 bases and J dropped 6 bases, with 13 bases sitting between them. The CDR3 is 12 amino acids. Looked up from germline, CDR1 is SQVTM and CDR2 is ANQGSEA. A J-beta primer mix and a sample-barcoded 5' primer were used in a second PCR of about 7 to 11 cycles. TCRdb redid the calling of the 5' RACE reads with MiXCR, one entry per CDR3 protein. This table has more than 650,000 distinct CDR3 sequences, 22% appearing once. This TCR came from a man in his sixties or seventies in good health. The genes are TRBV29-1 and TRBJ2-1, with D possibly matching TRBD1 (7 bases). The sample comprised blood. This CDR3 is CSAGGQSNEQFF. The CDR3 coding sequence is TGCAGCGCCGGGGGACAGTCCAATGAGCAGTTCTTC.